Following are 20 T cell receptor beta chains from one sample sequenced in a study of cytomegalovirus exposure and HLA in healthy donors. The PCR used 60 Vbeta and 13 Jbeta primers. Generated by immunoSEQ multiplex PCR, the TCRdb table keeps only in-frame clones and is missing some. Of more than 100,000 clones in the sample, 74% are singletons; the top ten hold roughly 6.3%. Sequences were obtained from PBMCs. Every receptor here comes from a woman aged 45-65 years in good health and CMV-seropositive.

The sample holds a few counts of this clone. The CDR3 DNA is TGTGCCAGCAGGACAGGGGATAATAATTCACCCCTCCACTTT. As protein: CASRTGDNNSPLHF. J is TRBJ1-6 and V is TRBV6-4; 8 nucleotides line up with TRBD1. V shed 6 bases, J shed 5 bases, and the junction held 3 bases outside the gene matches. CDR3 length: 14 amino acids. Germline V CDR1 and CDR2: MRHNA, SNTAGT.

In its sample, this clone was seen a few times. The chain is built from TRBV19 and TRBJ1-5, with a possible D match to TRBD1 (6 bases). This CDR3 is built from 14 residues. CDR1 is LNHDA and CDR2 is SQIVND in the germline V gene (reference sequence). Trimming removed 5 bases at V and 2 bases at J, with 10 bases between. CDR3 nucleotides: TGTGCCAGTAGTTACAGGGAAGGCAATCAGCCCCAGCATTTT. It specifies CASSYREGNQPQHF.

This clone was picked up one time. The chain combines TRBV11-2 with TRBJ1-1, with D possibly TRBD1 on 5 matching bases. CDR3 length: 15 amino acids. Per the germline V gene, CDR1 is SGHAT and CDR2 is FQNNGV. The germline V and J ends were trimmed by 5 bases and 4 bases, with 17 bases remaining between them. CDR3 nucleotide sequence: TGTGCCAGCAGCCTCTCGGGTGGGGGGTTCACTGAAGCTTTCTTT. Protein product: CASSLSGGGFTEAFF.

The chain links TRBV7-2 to TRBJ1-5; D is ambiguous. Trimming took off 2 bases at V and 3 bases at J, with 5 bases between the two ends. The CDR3 is made up of 13 amino acids. CDR1 SGHTA and CDR2 FQGNSA come from the germline V gene. The CDR3 loop is CASSLSVNQPQHF. The CDR3 DNA sequence: TGTGCCAGCAGCTTATCCGTCAATCAGCCCCAGCATTTT.

CDR3 coding DNA: TGTGCCAGCAGCCAAGATCCGGGCGGGGGGGCCTTAGCAGATACGCAGTATTTT. This encodes CASSQDPGGGALADTQYF. The chain couples TRBV4-2 to TRBJ2-3; TRBD2 matches at 9 bases. V lost 0 bases to trimming and J lost 4 bases; unmatched junction nucleotides: 11. The length of the CDR3 is 18 residues. Germline CDR1 LGHNA, CDR2 YNFKEQ.

This chain joins TRBV9 and TRBJ2-1, with TRBD1 matching 7 bases. The ends lost 3 bases at V and 10 bases at J; junction bases unmatched: 10. This CDR3 has 14 amino acids. Germline CDR1 and CDR2: SGDLS and YYNGEE. CDR3 amino acids: CASSAGTAEGEQFF. The CDR3 DNA reads TGTGCCAGCAGCGCGGGGACAGCTGAAGGAGAGCAGTTCTTC.

This clone has just a few counts. The J gene is TRBJ1-1, the V gene TRBV7-9; TRBD1 might be the D (6 bases). The CDR3 is 12 residues long. With 7 bases removed from V and 4 bases from J, the gap between germline ends came to 10 bases. Germline CDR1 and CDR2: SEHNR and FQNEAQ (reference sequence). Here the CDR3 reads CASTQGSTEAFF. The CDR3 DNA is TGTGCCAGCACCCAGGGGAGCACTGAAGCTTTCTTT. Looking up the rest from reference TRBV7-9 and TRBJ1-1 gives the full variable domain: DTGVSQNPRHKITKRGQNVTFRCDPISEHNRLYWYRQTLGQGPEFLTYFQNEAQLEKSRLLSDRFSAERPKGSFSTLEIQRTEQGDSAMYLCASTQGSTEAFFGQGTRLTVV.

This clone turned up a few times. The rearrangement links TRBV19 to TRBJ1-5, with D perhaps TRBD1 (6 bases). V was pared by 5 bases and J by 4 bases, with 12 bases between. The germline CDR1 and CDR2 sequences are LNHDA and SQIVND (reference sequence). The CDR3 extends over 14 amino acids. The CDR3 coding sequence is TGTGCCAGTAGTCCCCAACAGGGAAATCAGCCCCAGCATTTT. As protein: CASSPQQGNQPQHF. Full variable domain (missing parts from reference TRBV19 and TRBJ1-5): DGGITQSPKYLFRKEGQNVTLSCEQNLNHDAMYWYRQDPGQGLRLIYYSQIVNDFQKGDIAEGYSVSREKKESFPLTVTSAQKNPTAFYLCASSPQQGNQPQHFGDGTRLSIL.

The CDR3, as DNA: TGTGCCAGCAGTGCGGGTCTTGCAACTAATGAAAAACTGTTTTTT. This gives the protein CASSAGLATNEKLFF. J is TRBJ1-4 and V is TRBV9; D not resolved. The germline CDR1 and CDR2 sequences are SGDLS and YYNGEE. This CDR3 has 15 amino acids. V dropped 5 bases and J dropped 0 bases, with 11 bases sitting between them.

This clone appeared a single time. V and J are TRBV29-1 and TRBJ2-7; a weak D match, TRBD2 (6 bases). V was clipped by 6 bases and J by 6 bases, with 15 bases between them. Germline V CDR1 and CDR2: SQVTM, ANQGSEA. The CDR3 runs 12 residues. CDR3 region: CSVGGGSSEQYF. The DNA for the CDR3 is TGCAGCGTCGGGGGAGGTTCTAGCGAGCAGTACTTC.

The V gene is TRBV7-2, the J gene TRBJ1-1; TRBD1 is a possible D gene (6 bases). CDR1 and CDR2 (germline): SGHTA, FQGNSA. The CDR3 is made up of 14 amino acids. The V gene lost 5 bases and the J gene lost 9 bases, with 19 bases spanning the gap. CDR3 nucleotides: TGTGCCAGCAGCACCTCCGGGACAATAAAACAAGCTTTCTTT. Amino acids: CASSTSGTIKQAFF.

This clone was picked up one time. The gene calls are TRBV12-5 and TRBJ2-7; no reliable D call. CDR3 length equals 12 residues. CDR1 is LGHNT, CDR2 FRNRAP, per germline. With 6 bases removed from V and 2 bases from J, the gap between germline ends came to 8 bases. CDR3 sequence reads: CASGLSAYEQYF. CDR3 bases: TGTGCTAGTGGCCTCTCAGCCTACGAGCAGTACTTC.

This clone has a single count. The chain recombines TRBV9 with TRBJ2-1; D ambiguous. Germline V gene lookup returns CDR1 SGDLS and CDR2 YYNGEE. V lost 2 bases to trimming and J lost 8 bases, with 14 bases between them. The CDR3 is 14 amino acids. The CDR3 DNA sequence: TGTGCCAGCAGCGTCGTCCCGAGCATGGATGAGCAGTTCTTC. Translating gives CASSVVPSMDEQFF.

The V gene is TRBV6-5, the J gene TRBJ2-1; 8 nucleotides align to TRBD2. In germline, CDR1 is MNHEY, CDR2 SVGAGI. V trimming: 0 bases; J trimming: 2 bases; junction bases outside the gene matches: 0. There are 15 residues in the CDR3. The CDR3: CASSYSLAAYNEQFF. The CDR3 DNA follows: TGTGCCAGCAGTTACTCACTAGCGGCCTACAATGAGCAGTTCTTC.

The chain joins TRBV4-3 to TRBJ2-3, with 10 bases aligning to TRBD2. Germline CDR1 LGHNA, CDR2 YSLEER. With 5 bases clipped from V and 6 bases from J, the junction kept 5 bases outside the gene matches. The CDR3 is 14 residues long. The CDR3 reads CASSRSGGADTQYF. In DNA, the CDR3 is TGCGCCAGCAGCAGGAGCGGGGGGGCGGATACGCAGTATTTT.

This clone was recorded only once. This chain joins TRBV29-1 and TRBJ2-2, with 9 nucleotides matching TRBD2. Looked up from germline, CDR1 is SQVTM and CDR2 is ANQGSEA. The CDR3 has 14 amino acids. After removal of 6 bases from V and 2 bases from J, the junction contained 4 bases not matched to a gene. The CDR3 loop is CSVKAGGNTGELFF. CDR3 nucleotide sequence: TGCAGCGTGAAAGCGGGGGGAAACACCGGGGAGCTGTTTTTT.

The chain uses TRBV10-3 and TRBJ1-5; D is unresolved. V was trimmed by 4 bases and J by 4 bases, leaving 8 bases between them. Germline CDR1 ENHRY, CDR2 SYGVKD. The length of the CDR3 is 13 residues. CDR3 bases: TGTGCCATCAGTGGGATGGAGAATCAGCCCCAGCATTTT. This sequence encodes CAISGMENQPQHF.

The chain has TRBV6-1 and TRBJ1-6; 7 positions match TRBD1. The CDR3 is 14 amino acids. The ends lost 6 bases at V and 10 bases at J; junction bases unmatched: 9. Looked up from germline, CDR1 is MNHNS and CDR2 is SASEGT. In DNA form, the CDR3 reads TGTGCCAGCAGGGAAAGGGGGCGGGAATCACCCCTCCACTTT. Translating gives CASRERGRESPLHF.

This chain connects TRBV15 to TRBJ1-2; 8 nucleotides agree with TRBD1. With 0 bases clipped from V and 4 bases from J, the junction kept 7 bases outside the gene matches. This CDR3 contains 16 residues. Germline V gives CDR1 LNHNV, CDR2 YYDKDF (reference sequence). CDR3 sequence (DNA): TGTGCCACCAGCAGAGATTTCTTACAGGGGGGCTATGGCTACACCTTC. Protein sequence: CATSRDFLQGGYGYTF. Variable domain in full (rest from reference TRBV15 and TRBJ1-2): DAMVIQNPRYQVTQFGKPVTLSCSQTLNHNVMYWYQQKSSQAPKLLFHYYDKDFNNEADTPDNFQSRRPNTSFCFLDIRSPGLGDTAMYLCATSRDFLQGGYGYTFGSGTRLTVV.

The gene calls are TRBV5-1 and TRBJ2-4; maybe TRBD2 (6 bases). CDR3 length: 13 residues. The V gene lost 4 bases and the J gene lost 5 bases, with 10 bases spanning the gap. The germline gives CDR1 SGHRS, CDR2 YFSETQ. CDR3 nucleotides: TGCGCCAGCAGCCGGGGAGGTGAAAACATTCAGTACTTC. Translated: CASSRGGENIQYF.